This TCR beta chain was obtained from a study of T-cell reconstitution after alpha-beta-depleted transplantation in children. With respect to this clonotype: Its antigen is as yet unknown.

Using unique molecular identifiers, the investigators prepared the TCRbeta library. MiXCR, applied by TCRdb to the PCR reads, yields one record per CDR3 protein. The data hold 400,000 to 450,000 distinct CDR3 sequences, with around two fifths observed a single time. Study findings and constraints: Hyperexpanded clones declined; after one year, newly produced T cells mostly supplied diversity. Some patients owed their high day-60 TCRbeta diversity to surviving recipient T cells and thymic progenitors. Expanded graft clones numbering several hundred reportedly gave rise to alpha-beta T cells about two months after transplant.

The CDR3 consists of 13 residues. Germline V gene sequence: CDR1 SQVTM, CDR2 ANQGSEA. With 1 base removed from V and 11 bases from J, the gap between germline ends came to 15 bases. The V gene is TRBV29-1, the J gene TRBJ2-1; D is possibly TRBD2 (6 bases). The sample here was PBMCs, taken before TCRalphabeta/CD19-depleted stem cell transplant. The sequence was collected from a girl aged 2-10 years with aplastic anemia, due to receive a stem cell transplant. The CDR3 bases are TGCAGCGTTGAAGTGGTTGGGGACTTCCAGCAGTTCTTC. This gives the protein CSVEVVGDFQQFF.